The 25 T cell receptor beta chains presented below share a single source sample, sequenced in a study of beta chain features in type 1 diabetes. Study-wide results and caveats: Moderate yet significant TCRB CDR3 shortening was seen in Type 1 diabetes patients in all four CD4+ subsets.

Their cognate antigens are unknown. Reverse transcription of all isolated RNA meant that expressed TCRB transcripts were sequenced. Method: immunoSEQ multiplex PCR; TCRdb's copy keeps in-frame clones and lacks some. The table records about 300,000 clones, around an eighth of them present only once. Specimen: naive CD4+ T cells from blood. These receptor sequences come from a woman aged 18-30 years with type 1 diabetes.

The chain recombines TRBV7-2 with TRBJ2-3; 11 bases are a match to TRBD2. The V gene end was trimmed by 2 bases and the J gene end by 2 bases; junction bases not matched to a gene: 3. Germline V gene sequence: CDR1 SGHTA, CDR2 FQGNSA. There are 16 residues in the CDR3. The CDR3 DNA reads as TGTGCCAGCAGCTTATTGGGACTAGCGGCCACAGATACGCAGTATTTT. Its translation is CASSLLGLAATDTQYF. The entire variable domain, with the rest obtained from reference TRBV7-2 and TRBJ2-3, is as follows: GAGVSQSPSNKVTEKGKDVELRCDPISGHTALYWYRQSLGQGLEFLIYFQGNSAPDKSGLPSDRFSAERTGGSVSTLTIQRTQQEDSAVYLCASSLLGLAATDTQYFGPGTRLTVL.

This clone occurred a few times. This chain connects TRBV30 to TRBJ2-7, with TRBD1 matching over 9 bases. After removal of 5 bases from V and 6 bases from J, the junction contained 2 bases not matched to a gene. From germline, CDR1 is GTSNPN and CDR2 SVGIG (reference sequence). The CDR3 has 11 residues. Here the CDR3 DNA reads TGTGCCTGGGGGACAGGGCCCGAGCAGTACTTC. The encoded protein is CAWGTGPEQYF.

This clone appeared a few times. The J gene is TRBJ1-5, the V gene TRBV4-3; D remains ambiguous. This CDR3 is 13 amino acids long. V lost 3 bases to trimming and J lost 9 bases, with 12 bases between them. Germline loops: CDR1 LGHNA, CDR2 YSLEER. The CDR3 DNA reads as TGCGCCAGCAGCCAGATTGTAGGAGGGCCCCAGCATTTT. Residues: CASSQIVGGPQHF.

This clone was seen a handful of times. Here the CDR3 DNA reads TGCGCCAGCAGCCAAGGACTAGCGGGAGGGCGCGGGGAGCAGTTCTTC. Its protein product is CASSQGLAGGRGEQFF. V and J are TRBV4-1 and TRBJ2-1; TRBD2 matches at 14 bases. The CDR3 length is 16 residues. CDR1 MGHRA and CDR2 YSYEKL come from the germline V gene. V dropped 1 base and J dropped 10; count of bases not matched to a gene: 6.

The rearrangement links TRBV30 to TRBJ1-5; tentative D call: TRBD1 (5 bases). Germline-derived CDR1 and CDR2 are GTSNPN and SVGIG (reference sequence). This CDR3 comprises 13 residues. Deletions cut 4 bases from V and 7 bases from J, with 14 bases between. The CDR3 DNA sequence: TGTGCCTGGACCTCTTGGGAGGGGCAGCCCCAGCATTTT. It yields the protein CAWTSWEGQPQHF.

This clone was seen ten or more times. The chain couples TRBV4-3 to TRBJ2-2, with D hard to call. Germline CDR1 LGHNA, CDR2 YSLEER. The ends were cut back, 0 bases at V and 3 bases at J, with 5 bases in the middle. The CDR3 contains 14 residues. CDR3 region: CASSQEIDTGELFF. The CDR3 nucleotides are TGCGCCAGCAGCCAAGAAATAGACACCGGGGAGCTGTTTTTT.

This rearrangement joins TRBV14 to TRBJ1-2, with D hard to call. Trimming removed 0 bases from V and 4 bases from J, with 3 bases in between. Germline V lookup: CDR1 SGHDN, CDR2 FVKESK. This CDR3 contains 12 residues. The CDR3 sequence is CASSQDRYGYTF. CDR3 bases: TGTGCCAGCAGCCAAGATCGCTATGGCTACACCTTC.

This clone was seen more than once but under ten times. This chain connects TRBV28 to TRBJ2-7, with TRBD2 identical over 7 bases. Germline V gives CDR1 MDHEN, CDR2 SYDVKM. This CDR3 has 13 amino acids. Trimming cost V 5 bases and J 2 bases; bases outside gene matches: 3. CDR3 loop: CASSRTSPYEQYV. Here the CDR3 DNA reads TGTGCCAGCAGTCGGACTAGTCCCTACGAGCAGTACGTC.

This clone was detected only a few times. V usage is TRBV25-1 and J usage is TRBJ1-2; 7 nucleotides align to TRBD1. Germline V CDR1 and CDR2: MGHDK, SYGVNS. This CDR3 region has 14 residues. Trimming at V came to 4 bases and at J to 8 bases, leaving 10 bases not matched to a gene. CDR3 bases: TGTGCCAGCAGTGGGAACGGACAGGTGTGGGGCTACACCTTC. This encodes CASSGNGQVWGYTF.

This clone was observed many times. The V gene is TRBV30, the J gene TRBJ2-1; no clear D. The germline gives CDR1 GTSNPN, CDR2 SVGIG (reference sequence). V shed 8 bases and J shed 4 bases, with 12 bases lying between them. The length of the CDR3 is 12 residues. In DNA, the CDR3 is TGTGCCCTGGGCCCCGGATACAATGAGCAGTTCTTC. The encoded protein is CALGPGYNEQFF.

This rearrangement joins TRBV11-3 to TRBJ1-1; D gene ambiguous. In germline, CDR1 is SGHNT, CDR2 YENEEA. The CDR3 is 15 residues long. V lost 1 base and J lost 5, with 14 bases in between. CDR3 in amino acids: CASSLGRSGGTEAFF. The CDR3 nucleotides read TGTGCCAGCAGCTTAGGTCGGTCGGGTGGGACTGAAGCTTTCTTT. The full variable domain, with the rest looked up from reference TRBV11-3 and TRBJ1-1, is EAGVVQSPRYKIIEKKQPVAFWCNPISGHNTLYWYLQNLGQGPELLIRYENEEAVDDSQLPKDRFSAERLKGVDSTLKIQPAELGDSAVYLCASSLGRSGGTEAFFGQGTRLTVV.

This chain uses TRBV5-1 with TRBJ2-1, with 13 bases that match TRBD2. Unmatched junction bases numbered 6, after V lost 0 bases and J lost 9 bases. The CDR3 is 16 residues long. Per germline, CDR1 SGHRS and CDR2 YFSETQ. The CDR3 region has the DNA TGCGCCAGCAGCTTGGAACTAGCGGGAGGGAGGGCTGAGCAGTTCTTC. This translates into CASSLELAGGRAEQFF.

This clone has a handful of counts. In DNA form, the CDR3 reads TGTGCCAGCAGCCCGGGGAACTCCTACGAGCAGTACTTC. Translating gives CASSPGNSYEQYF. The chain couples TRBV7-9 to TRBJ2-7; a weak D match, TRBD2 (5 bases). Germline values: CDR1 SEHNR, CDR2 FQNEAQ (reference sequence). The CDR3 has 13 residues. Trimming took off 5 bases at V and 0 bases at J, with 8 bases between the two ends.

This clone was seen more than once but under ten times. The rearrangement uses TRBV27 and TRBJ2-7; 7 bases fit TRBD1. V was clipped by 4 bases and J by 5 bases; unmatched bases: 5. Germline V lookup: CDR1 MNHEY, CDR2 SMNVEV (reference sequence). CDR3 length: 13 residues. CDR3 coding DNA: TGTGCCAGCAGTTCTTGGACAGGTCACGAGCAGTACTTC. It specifies CASSSWTGHEQYF.

The sample holds a few counts of this clone. J is TRBJ2-1 and V is TRBV29-1; D perhaps matches TRBD1 (6 bases). Trimming removed 4 bases from V and 6 bases from J, with 10 bases in between. Per the germline V gene, CDR1 is SQVTM and CDR2 is ANQGSEA. The CDR3 runs 12 residues. The chain's CDR3 is CSVGGQGNEQFF. In DNA, the CDR3 is TGCAGCGTTGGGGGGCAGGGCAATGAGCAGTTCTTC.

This clone was seen a handful of times. The chain recombines TRBV11-2 with TRBJ2-1, with D possibly matching TRBD2 (5 bases). The CDR3 length is 15 residues. Germline V gene lookup returns CDR1 SGHAT and CDR2 FQNNGV. Trimming stripped 4 bases from V and 0 bases from J, with 10 bases between. CDR3 loop: CASSSTRSSYNEQFF. Here the CDR3 DNA reads TGTGCCAGCAGCTCAACTAGGAGCTCCTACAATGAGCAGTTCTTC.

This clone has only a few counts. The chain uses TRBV5-1 and TRBJ2-5; no firm D call. The CDR3 runs 13 residues. V gave up 0 bases and J gave up 3 bases, with 6 bases separating them. Germline V CDR1 and CDR2: SGHRS, YFSETQ. The CDR3 DNA follows: TGCGCCAGCAGCTTGGAGGCGGAAGAGACCCAGTACTTC. Its protein is CASSLEAEETQYF. Complete variable domain (other parts from reference TRBV5-1 and TRBJ2-5): KAGVTQTPRYLIKTRGQQVTLSCSPISGHRSVSWYQQTPGQGLQFLFEYFSETQRNKGNFPGRFSGRQFSNSRSEMNVSTLELGDSALYLCASSLEAEETQYFGPGTRLLVL.

In its sample, this clone was seen a few times. The chain recombines TRBV7-2 with TRBJ2-7; D gene uncertain. The CDR3 has 14 residues. V dropped 1 base and J dropped 3 bases, with 10 bases sitting between them. CDR1 and CDR2 from the germline V gene are SGHTA and FQGNSA. The CDR3 sequence is CASSLGGTYYEQYF. The DNA of the CDR3 is TGTGCCAGCAGCTTAGGCGGCACCTACTACGAGCAGTACTTC.

This clone was picked up a small number of times. The chain recombines TRBV20-1 with TRBJ2-1; D gene uncertain. Germline lookup yields CDR1 DFQATT and CDR2 SNEGSKA (reference sequence). This CDR3 has 11 amino acids. Trimming shortened V by 7 bases and J by 2 bases, and 6 bases separated the two germline ends. CDR3 sequence reads: CSGGPYNEQFF. The DNA for the CDR3 is TGCAGTGGCGGTCCCTACAATGAGCAGTTCTTC.

V gene TRBV5-1 combines with J gene TRBJ2-1; the D gene is possibly TRBD1 (6 bases). The CDR3 contains 13 residues. Germline values: CDR1 SGHRS, CDR2 YFSETQ. V was shortened by 3 bases and J by 8 bases, with 12 bases between the two germline ends. The CDR3 is CASSSVPGDEQFF. The CDR3 nucleotides read TGCGCCAGCAGCTCCGTACCAGGGGATGAGCAGTTCTTC.

In this sample, this clone turned up a few times. CDR3 bases: TGTGCCATCTCTCGCGGACTGAGAGAAGCTTTCTTT. It yields the protein CAISRGLREAFF. The chain links TRBV10-3 to TRBJ1-1; D remains ambiguous. Germline lookup yields CDR1 ENHRY and CDR2 SYGVKD. The length of the CDR3 is 12 residues. The V end was cut by 8 bases, the J end by 8 bases, with 15 bases between.

This clone was seen a handful of times. This CDR3 is CASSLVSGNTEAFF. CDR3 DNA: TGTGCCAGCAGCTTAGTGTCAGGAAACACTGAAGCTTTCTTT. The V gene is TRBV7-2, the J gene TRBJ1-1; no definite D call. The CDR3 totals 14 residues. Germline V lookup: CDR1 SGHTA, CDR2 FQGNSA. Trimming stripped 1 base from V and 2 bases from J, with 8 bases between.

The sample holds a few counts of this clone. The V call is TRBV19, the J call TRBJ2-1; 15 nucleotides align to TRBD2. CDR1 LNHDA and CDR2 SQIVND come from the germline V gene (reference sequence). J lost 8 bases, V lost 7 bases, and 6 bases had no gene match. This CDR3 has 15 amino acids. CDR3 in DNA: TGTGCCAGTAACCTGGGACTAGCGGGAGGAGATGAGCAGTTCTTC. Translation: CASNLGLAGGDEQFF.

This clone was counted only a few times. The chain recombines TRBV27 with TRBJ2-1; TRBD1 matches 8 bases. V lost 1 base and J lost 0; bases outside the gene matches: 2. Germline V gives CDR1 MNHEY, CDR2 SMNVEV (reference sequence). This CDR3 is 16 amino acids long. CDR3 in amino acids: CASSLWGQVSYNEQFF. Here the CDR3 DNA reads TGTGCCAGCAGTTTATGGGGACAGGTCTCCTACAATGAGCAGTTCTTC.

V and J are TRBV7-2 and TRBJ1-1, with D maybe TRBD1 (5 bases). Germline V gene data show CDR1 as SGHTA and CDR2 as FQGNSA. The CDR3 is 15 amino acids. V lost 6 bases to trimming and J lost 0 bases, with 14 bases between them. The CDR3 is CASRYLGGLNTEAFF. Here the CDR3 DNA reads TGTGCCAGCAGATATCTTGGGGGGTTGAACACTGAAGCTTTCTTT.